The 7 T cell receptor beta chains below all came from one sample that was sequenced in a study of T cell changes during pregnancy in multiple sclerosis. TCRdb's table, derived via immunoSEQ multiplex PCR, lists solely in-frame clones and lacks some. The sample lists almost 50,000 clones; 91% were seen once. The sequencing used CD8+ T cells from peripheral blood mononuclear cells, collected after pregnancy. The receptors were gathered from a female donor with multiple sclerosis, enrolled in a pregnancy study.

The V call is TRBV27, the J call TRBJ2-3, with D possibly matching TRBD1 (5 bases). Trimming removed 0 bases at V and 6 bases at J, with 10 bases between. The CDR3 has 14 residues. Germline lookup yields CDR1 MNHEY and CDR2 SMNVEV (reference sequence). In DNA form, the CDR3 reads TGTGCCAGCAGTTTATCACAGGTGGTCGATACGCAGTATTTT. Its protein is CASSLSQVVDTQYF.

This chain joins TRBV2 and TRBJ1-4, with a weak D call TRBD1 (6 bases). The CDR3 is made up of 15 amino acids. Trimming took 8 bases from V and 2 from J, leaving 15 bases between them. CDR1 is SNHLY and CDR2 is FYNNEI in the germline V gene. The CDR3 sequence: CASERGGATNEKLFF. The CDR3 DNA sequence: TGTGCCAGCGAGCGGGGGGGGGCGACTAATGAAAAACTGTTTTTT. Full variable domain (rest looked up from reference TRBV2 and TRBJ1-4): EPEVTQTPSHQVTQMGQEVILRCVPISNHLYFYWYRQILGQKVEFLVSFYNNEISEKSEIFDDQFSVERPDGSNFTLKIRSTKLEDSAMYFCASERGGATNEKLFFGSGTQLSVL.

The chain recombines TRBV13 with TRBJ2-7; 8 nucleotides line up with TRBD1. The CDR3 length is 16 residues. Germline-derived CDR1 and CDR2 are PRHDT and FYEKMQ (reference sequence). V shed 4 bases, J shed 6 bases, and the junction held 14 bases outside the gene matches. CDR3 loop: CASSSRDRLGHGEQYF. CDR3 nucleotides: TGTGCCAGCAGCTCCCGGGACAGGCTAGGGCATGGCGAGCAGTACTTC.

V is TRBV4-2 and J is TRBJ2-7; 12 bases align to TRBD2. The CDR3 is 16 amino acids. J gave up 3 bases and V 2 bases, and 5 bases lay outside the gene matches. Germline-derived CDR1 and CDR2 are LGHNA and YNFKEQ. The CDR3 spells CASSQLTSGGLYEQYF. CDR3 nucleotide sequence: TGTGCCAGCAGCCAATTGACTAGCGGGGGTCTCTACGAGCAGTACTTC.

The V gene is TRBV2, the J gene TRBJ1-1; the match to TRBD1 covers 8 bases. Per germline, CDR1 SNHLY and CDR2 FYNNEI. J lost 12 bases, V lost 8 bases, and 5 bases had no gene match. This CDR3 has 10 residues. DNA for the CDR3: TGTGCCAGCGGGGACAGGAACCCTTTCTTT. This translates into CASGDRNPFF. The variable domain in full, completed from reference TRBV2 and TRBJ1-1, reads EPEVTQTPSHQVTQMGQEVILRCVPISNHLYFYWYRQILGQKVEFLVSFYNNEISEKSEIFDDQFSVERPDGSNFTLKIRSTKLEDSAMYFCASGDRNPFFGQGTRLTVV.

The chain links TRBV29-1 to TRBJ2-1; no definite D call. The V end was cut by 0 bases, the J end by 5 bases, with 11 bases between. CDR1 is SQVTM, CDR2 ANQGSEA, per germline. This CDR3 is 14 amino acids long. CDR3 amino acids: CSVEDLSGNNEQFF. For the CDR3, the DNA is TGCAGCGTTGAAGATCTCAGTGGTAACAATGAGCAGTTCTTC.

The V gene is TRBV2, the J gene TRBJ2-7, with TRBD2 matching 8 bases. The V gene's germline CDR1 is SNHLY and CDR2 FYNNEI. V lost 7 bases to trimming and J lost 1 base; unmatched junction nucleotides: 15. The CDR3 loop spans 17 amino acids. The DNA for the CDR3 is TGTGCCAGCATCCCCGGCAGGGCGGGGGGATCTTCCTACGAGCAGTACTTC. Translated: CASIPGRAGGSSYEQYF.